These 28 T cell receptor beta chains share one sample of origin, sequenced in a study of radiotherapy plus CTLA-4 blockade in lung cancer. Sequencing used immunoSEQ multiplex PCR; TCRdb keeps in-frame clones, though not all of them. This sample has about 77,000 clones, with roughly 69% found just once. The sequenced sample was peripheral blood, obtained from a patient treated with radiotherapy plus ipilimumab. The receptors shown here come from a human donor with non-small cell lung cancer whose response to radiotherapy plus ipilimumab could not be evaluated.

This chain connects TRBV2 to TRBJ1-2; a weak D match, TRBD1 (6 bases). The CDR3 runs 13 residues. The germline CDR1 and CDR2 sequences are SNHLY and FYNNEI. V was pared by 6 bases and J by 8 bases, with 16 bases between. The CDR3 here is CASRRGHGLGYTF. CDR3 nucleotides: TGTGCCAGCAGGAGGGGACATGGATTAGGCTACACCTTC.

This chain joins TRBV6-6 and TRBJ1-1; unclear D gene. The V gene lost 6 bases and the J gene lost 11 bases, with 19 bases spanning the gap. This CDR3 is 13 amino acids long. Germline values: CDR1 MNHNY, CDR2 SVGAGI (reference sequence). The CDR3: CASSPPGAIVAFF. Written as DNA, the CDR3 is TGTGCCAGCAGCCCCCCGGGAGCTATTGTTGCTTTCTTT.

The chain carries TRBV5-3 and TRBJ2-5; a weak D match, TRBD2 (5 bases). The end of the DNA is better explained by TRBJ2-7, so the J call may be wrong. TRBV5-3 qualifies as an ORF whose function is uncertain. This CDR3 spans 14 amino acids. DNA for the CDR3: TGTGCCAGAAGCTTGGGAGGACTTCCCTACGAGCAGTACTTC. Encoded protein: CARSLGGLPYEQYF.

The chain is built from TRBV7-3 and TRBJ2-3; possible D gene TRBD1, 5 bases. The CDR3 loop spans 14 amino acids. Germline V gene lookup returns CDR1 SGHTA and CDR2 FQGTGA. V lost 2 bases to trimming and J lost 7 bases, with 13 bases between them. The CDR3 region is CASSLGFQGNTQYF. The CDR3 bases are TGTGCCAGCAGCTTAGGATTCCAGGGAAATACGCAGTATTTT.

This chain uses TRBV11-1 with TRBJ1-3; 8 nucleotides line up with TRBD1. This CDR3 region has 14 residues. Germline CDR1 and CDR2: SGHAT and FQDESV (reference sequence). Losses at the gene ends were 5 bases for V and 2 bases for J; bases not matched to a gene: 2. CDR3 DNA: TGTGCCAGCAGCAGGACAGGGACTGGAAACACCATATATTTT. As protein: CASSRTGTGNTIYF. The variable domain in full, completed from reference TRBV11-1 and TRBJ1-3, reads EAEVAQSPRYKITEKSQAVAFWCDPISGHATLYWYRQILGQGPELLVQFQDESVVDDSQLPKDRFSAERLKGVDSTLKIQPAELGDSAMYLCASSRTGTGNTIYFGEGSWLTVV.

The gene calls are TRBV9 and TRBJ2-7; a weak D match, TRBD2 (6 bases). The CDR3 runs to 13 residues. Trimming removed 4 bases from V and 5 bases from J, with 13 bases in between. Germline V gene sequence: CDR1 SGDLS, CDR2 YYNGEE. The CDR3, as DNA: TGTGCCAGCAGCCCCAGCGGGCCGGACGAGCAGTACTTC. Its protein product is CASSPSGPDEQYF. Supplemented by reference TRBV9 and TRBJ2-7, the full variable domain reads DSGVTQTPKHLITATGQRVTLRCSPRSGDLSVYWYQQSLDQGLQFLIQYYNGEERAKGNILERFSAQQFPDLHSELNLSSLELGDSALYFCASSPSGPDEQYFGPGTRLTVT.

Only one count was recorded for this clone. This rearrangement joins TRBV27 to TRBJ2-3; 7 positions match TRBD2. The CDR3 consists of 17 residues. Germline CDR1 and CDR2: MNHEY and SMNVEV (reference sequence). J gave up 3 bases and V 6 bases, and 15 bases lay outside the gene matches. CDR3 DNA sequence: TGTGCCAGCAGCCACGGTTTTGTCGGGGGGAAAACAGATACGCAGTATTTT. Translating it yields CASSHGFVGGKTDTQYF.

This chain links TRBV30 with TRBJ2-5; D remains ambiguous. The CDR3 runs to 11 residues. Germline V gene data show CDR1 as GTSNPN and CDR2 as SVGIG (reference sequence). V was shortened by 2 bases and J by 4 bases, with 5 bases between the two germline ends. The CDR3 coding sequence is TGTGCCTGGAGTTCCGGAGAGACCCAGTACTTC. Amino acid sequence: CAWSSGETQYF.

The V gene is TRBV6-1, the J gene TRBJ1-5, with a tentative D call TRBD1 (5 bases). This CDR3 comprises 14 residues. Per the germline V gene, CDR1 is MNHNS and CDR2 is SASEGT. V was trimmed by 4 bases and J by 11 bases, leaving 18 bases between them. CDR3 residues: CASSVLQEGRAQHF. The CDR3 nucleotides are TGTGCCAGCAGTGTCCTACAGGAGGGCAGGGCCCAGCATTTT.

The V gene is TRBV11-2, the J gene TRBJ2-1; 8 bases are a match to TRBD2. From germline, CDR1 is SGHAT and CDR2 FQNNGV. The CDR3 runs 13 residues. Losses at the gene ends were 3 bases for V and 9 bases for J; bases not matched to a gene: 4. The CDR3 sequence: CASSLRGVSEQFF. The DNA of the CDR3 is TGTGCCAGCAGCTTGCGGGGGGTGAGTGAGCAGTTCTTC.

This clone was seen only once. The rearrangement uses TRBV5-4 and TRBJ1-2; D gene unclear. This CDR3 contains 13 residues. CDR1 and CDR2 (germline): SGHNT, YYREEE (reference sequence). Trimming removed 0 bases at V and 4 bases at J, with 7 bases between. CDR3 sequence reads: CASSLAQAYGYTF. CDR3 sequence (DNA): TGTGCCAGCAGCTTGGCCCAGGCCTATGGCTACACCTTC.

The rearrangement uses TRBV4-3 and TRBJ1-2, with 10 bases matching TRBD1. This CDR3 is 17 amino acids long. Trimming removed 0 bases from V and 4 bases from J; junction bases left unmatched: 8. Germline lookup yields CDR1 LGHNA and CDR2 YSLEER. CDR3 sequence: CASSQEAGTGDIYGYTF. The CDR3 coding sequence is TGCGCCAGCAGCCAAGAAGCCGGGACAGGGGATATCTATGGCTACACCTTC.

This clone has a single count. The gene calls are TRBV9 and TRBJ2-5; TRBD2 aligns across 10 bases. Germline CDR1 SGDLS, CDR2 YYNGEE. The CDR3 runs 16 residues. V lost 4 bases to trimming and J lost 1 base; unmatched junction nucleotides: 7. CDR3 coding DNA: TGTGCCAGCAGCCCCAGTAGCGGGGGGCCCCAAGAGACCCAGTACTTC. Translated, it gives CASSPSSGGPQETQYF.

The DNA for the CDR3 is TGTGCCAGCAGCTACCGGGACTCCCTAGGGGAGCAGTACTTC. It translates to CASSYRDSLGEQYF. The chain combines TRBV7-6 with TRBJ2-5, with D possibly matching TRBD2 (6 bases). Trimming pared 4 bases from V and 11 bases from J, leaving 20 bases between. The germline V gene encodes CDR1 SGHVS and CDR2 FNYEAQ. The CDR3 runs to 14 residues.

The chain carries TRBV5-1 and TRBJ2-2; a possible D gene is TRBD1 (6 bases). This CDR3 is 15 amino acids long. CDR1 SGHRS and CDR2 YFSETQ come from the germline V gene. The V gene lost 4 bases and the J gene lost 1 base, with 11 bases spanning the gap. The CDR3 spells CASSPWGQNTGELFF. CDR3 nucleotides: TGCGCCAGCAGCCCATGGGGGCAGAACACCGGGGAGCTGTTTTTT.

This chain links TRBV19 with TRBJ1-5; no reliable D call. Trimming took off 3 bases at V and 4 bases at J, with 7 bases between the two ends. The germline V gene encodes CDR1 LNHDA and CDR2 SQIVND (reference sequence). The CDR3 is 13 residues long. In DNA form, the CDR3 reads TGTGCCAGTAGTATTGGAGGGAATCAGCCCCAGCATTTT. Its protein is CASSIGGNQPQHF.

The CDR3 is CATYRTGANPPLHF. The CDR3, as DNA: TGTGCCACTTATCGGACAGGGGCAAACCCACCCCTCCACTTT. The V gene is TRBV19, the J gene TRBJ1-6; 9 nucleotides line up with TRBD1. The junction had 12 bases not matched to a gene; V was cut back by 10 bases and J by 11 bases. The germline CDR1 and CDR2 sequences are LNHDA and SQIVND (reference sequence). CDR3 length equals 14 residues.

V gene TRBV5-1 combines with J gene TRBJ1-4; D not certain. Trimming left V 0 bases short and J 3 bases short, with 9 bases between. Per germline, CDR1 SGHRS and CDR2 YFSETQ. The CDR3 runs 15 residues. This chain's CDR3 is CASSLDIRSNEKLFF. CDR3 coding DNA: TGCGCCAGCAGCTTGGATATCAGATCTAATGAAAAACTGTTTTTT. Filled out from reference TRBV5-1 and TRBJ1-4, the complete variable domain reads KAGVTQTPRYLIKTRGQQVTLSCSPISGHRSVSWYQQTPGQGLQFLFEYFSETQRNKGNFPGRFSGRQFSNSRSEMNVSTLELGDSALYLCASSLDIRSNEKLFFGSGTQLSVL.

The chain joins TRBV7-2 to TRBJ2-3; 9 positions agree with TRBD2. Germline CDR1 SGHTA, CDR2 FQGNSA. With 1 base clipped from V and 6 bases from J, the junction kept 8 bases outside the gene matches. This CDR3 spans 16 amino acids. The CDR3, as DNA: TGTGCCAGCAGCTTAGATTTACTAGCGGGTGTGGATACGCAGTATTTT. Protein product: CASSLDLLAGVDTQYF.

This clone was seen a few times. This chain uses TRBV5-1 with TRBJ1-2; 7 bases align to TRBD1. Germline-derived CDR1 and CDR2 are SGHRS and YFSETQ. J gave up 8 bases and V 4 bases, and 14 bases lay outside the gene matches. This CDR3 has 15 amino acids. Here the CDR3 reads CASSGGQITMPGYTF. The DNA for the CDR3 is TGCGCCAGCAGCGGGGGACAGATAACCATGCCGGGCTACACCTTC.

This chain links TRBV4-2 with TRBJ2-1, with 13 bases lining up with TRBD2. The V segment lost 0 bases and the J segment 8 bases; nucleotides outside the gene matches: 1. The germline gives CDR1 LGHNA, CDR2 YNFKEQ. This CDR3 spans 15 amino acids. This CDR3 reads CASSQELAGGDEQFF. CDR3 nucleotides: TGTGCCAGCAGCCAAGAACTAGCGGGAGGGGATGAGCAGTTCTTC.

V and J are TRBV7-6 and TRBJ2-3, with TRBD2 matching 7 bases. The CDR3 spans 14 residues. Germline CDR1 SGHVS, CDR2 FNYEAQ. With 1 base clipped from V and 4 bases from J, the junction kept 2 bases outside the gene matches. CDR3 DNA sequence: TGTGCCAGCAGCTTAGGTGGGGGGGCAGATACGCAGTATTTT. Residues: CASSLGGGADTQYF.

The rearrangement links TRBV5-1 to TRBJ2-3, with 7 nucleotides matching TRBD1. Germline values: CDR1 SGHRS, CDR2 YFSETQ. This CDR3 is built from 15 residues. V dropped 3 bases and J dropped 5; count of bases not matched to a gene: 9. CDR3 sequence (DNA): TGCGCCAGCAGCTCGACAGGGTTTGTCGGAGATACGCAGTATTTT. Its translation is CASSSTGFVGDTQYF.

V and J are TRBV19 and TRBJ1-2; possible D gene TRBD1, 5 bases. V lost 3 bases and J lost 1, with 12 bases in between. Germline V gene sequence: CDR1 LNHDA, CDR2 SQIVND (reference sequence). CDR3 length: 15 amino acids. This CDR3 reads CASSISQGRNYGYTF. For the CDR3, the DNA is TGTGCCAGTAGTATCTCCCAGGGCCGTAACTATGGCTACACCTTC.

This clone was seen just once. The chain is built from TRBV5-1 and TRBJ1-3, with D possibly matching TRBD1 (6 bases). Per germline, CDR1 SGHRS and CDR2 YFSETQ. There are 15 residues in the CDR3. Trimming pared 4 bases from V and 0 bases from J, leaving 11 bases between. In nucleotides, the CDR3 is TGCGCCAGCAGCGCGGACAGTAGCTCTGGAAACACCATATATTTT. Amino acid sequence: CASSADSSSGNTIYF.

The chain employs TRBV4-3 and TRBJ2-7; tentatively, D is TRBD2 (6 bases). The germline V gene encodes CDR1 LGHNA and CDR2 YSLEER. Trimming took 0 bases from V and 3 from J, leaving 12 bases between them. The CDR3 covers 15 residues. The CDR3: CASSQDRGLDYEQYF. In nucleotides, the CDR3 is TGCGCCAGCAGCCAAGATCGGGGACTGGACTACGAGCAGTACTTC.

The chain has TRBV5-5 and TRBJ2-2; no definite D call. CDR1 is SGHKS and CDR2 is YYEKEE in the germline V gene (reference sequence). V lost 1 base, J lost 4 bases, and 11 bases lay in between. The CDR3 consists of 15 residues. The CDR3 region is CASSLLASGTGELFF. The CDR3 nucleotides read TGTGCCAGCAGCTTGCTCGCGTCCGGCACCGGGGAGCTGTTTTTT.

The rearrangement uses TRBV4-2 and TRBJ2-7; D might be TRBD1 (6 bases). Germline loops: CDR1 LGHNA, CDR2 YNFKEQ. V lost 1 base and J 3 bases, leaving 10 bases between the germline ends. The CDR3 is 14 residues long. The CDR3 DNA is TGTGCCAGCAGCCAAGCGCAAGGGGGCTACGAGCAGTACTTC. It yields the protein CASSQAQGGYEQYF.